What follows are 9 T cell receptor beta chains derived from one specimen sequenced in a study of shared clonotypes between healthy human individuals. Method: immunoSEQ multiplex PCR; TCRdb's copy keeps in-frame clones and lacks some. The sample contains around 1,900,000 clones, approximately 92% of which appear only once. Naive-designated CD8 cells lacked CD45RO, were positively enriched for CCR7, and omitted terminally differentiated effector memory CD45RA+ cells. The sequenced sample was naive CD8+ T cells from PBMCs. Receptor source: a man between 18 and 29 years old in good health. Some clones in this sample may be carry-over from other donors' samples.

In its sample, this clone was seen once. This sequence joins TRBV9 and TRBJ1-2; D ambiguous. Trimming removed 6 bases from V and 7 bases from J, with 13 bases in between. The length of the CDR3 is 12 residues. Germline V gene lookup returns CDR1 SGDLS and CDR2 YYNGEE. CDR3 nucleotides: TGTGCCAGCACTAAGAGGACGTCTGGCTACACCTTC. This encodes CASTKRTSGYTF. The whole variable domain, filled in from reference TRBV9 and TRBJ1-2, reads DSGVTQTPKHLITATGQRVTLRCSPRSGDLSVYWYQQSLDQGLQFLIQYYNGEERAKGNILERFSAQQFPDLHSELNLSSLELGDSALYFCASTKRTSGYTFGSGTRLTVV.

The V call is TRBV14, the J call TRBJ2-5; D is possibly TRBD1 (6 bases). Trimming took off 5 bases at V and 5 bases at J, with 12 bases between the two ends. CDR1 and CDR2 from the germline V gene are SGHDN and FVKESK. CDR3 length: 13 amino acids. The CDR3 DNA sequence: TGTGCCAGCAGCTACGACAGGTCGGAGACCCAGTACTTC. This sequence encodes CASSYDRSETQYF.

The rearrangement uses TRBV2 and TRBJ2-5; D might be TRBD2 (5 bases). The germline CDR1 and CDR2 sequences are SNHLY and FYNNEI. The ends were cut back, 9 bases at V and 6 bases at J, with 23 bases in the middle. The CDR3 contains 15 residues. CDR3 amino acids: CARTDSPEGRQTQYF. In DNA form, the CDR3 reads TGTGCCAGGACGGACTCGCCGGAAGGGCGGCAGACCCAGTACTTC.

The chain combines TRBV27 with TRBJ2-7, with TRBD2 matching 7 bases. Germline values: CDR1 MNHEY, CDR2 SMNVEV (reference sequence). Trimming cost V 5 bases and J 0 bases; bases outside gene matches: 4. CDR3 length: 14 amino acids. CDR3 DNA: TGTGCCAGCAGTAGCGGGATTAGCTCCTACGAGCAGTACTTC. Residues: CASSSGISSYEQYF.

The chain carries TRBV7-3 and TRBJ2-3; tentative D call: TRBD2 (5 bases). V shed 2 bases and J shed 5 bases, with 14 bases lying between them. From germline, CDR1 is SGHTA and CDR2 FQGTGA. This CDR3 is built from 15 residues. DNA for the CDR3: TGTGCCAGCAGCTTAGGCTCTAGCCCGGGAGATACGCAGTATTTT. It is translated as CASSLGSSPGDTQYF.

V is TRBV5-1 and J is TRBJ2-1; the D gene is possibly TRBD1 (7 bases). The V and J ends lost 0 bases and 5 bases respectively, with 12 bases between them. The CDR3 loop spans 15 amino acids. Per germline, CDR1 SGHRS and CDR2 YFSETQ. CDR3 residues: CASSLVRGTDNEQFF. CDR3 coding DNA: TGCGCCAGCAGCTTGGTACGGGGGACAGACAATGAGCAGTTCTTC.

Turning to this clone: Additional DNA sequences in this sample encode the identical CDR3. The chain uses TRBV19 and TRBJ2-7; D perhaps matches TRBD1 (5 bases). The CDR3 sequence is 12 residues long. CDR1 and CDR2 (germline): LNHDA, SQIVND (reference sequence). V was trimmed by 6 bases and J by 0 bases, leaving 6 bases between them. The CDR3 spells CASSRDSYEQYF. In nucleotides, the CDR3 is TGTGCCAGTAGCAGGGACTCCTACGAGCAGTACTTC.

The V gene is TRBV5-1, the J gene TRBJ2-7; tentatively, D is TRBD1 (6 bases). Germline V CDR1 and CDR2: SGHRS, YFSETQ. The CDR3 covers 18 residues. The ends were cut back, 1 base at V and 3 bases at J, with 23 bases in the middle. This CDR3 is CASSLSLGQGYGYYEQYF. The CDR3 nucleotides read TGCGCCAGCAGCTTGTCTTTGGGGCAGGGGTACGGGTACTACGAGCAGTACTTC. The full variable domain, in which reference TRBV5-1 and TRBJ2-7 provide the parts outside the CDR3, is KAGVTQTPRYLIKTRGQQVTLSCSPISGHRSVSWYQQTPGQGLQFLFEYFSETQRNKGNFPGRFSGRQFSNSRSEMNVSTLELGDSALYLCASSLSLGQGYGYYEQYFGPGTRLTVT.

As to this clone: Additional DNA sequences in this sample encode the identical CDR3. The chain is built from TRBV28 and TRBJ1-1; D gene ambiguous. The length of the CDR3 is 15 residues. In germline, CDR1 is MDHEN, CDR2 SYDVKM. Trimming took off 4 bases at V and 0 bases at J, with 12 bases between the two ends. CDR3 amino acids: CASSWRGGMNTEAFF. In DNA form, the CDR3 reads TGTGCCAGCAGTTGGCGAGGTGGTATGAACACTGAAGCTTTCTTT.